These 28 T cell receptor beta chains came from one sample sequenced in a study of T-cell memory formation after mild COVID-19. TCRdb independently ran MiXCR on the 5' RACE reads; one entry per CDR3 protein. Here the sample spans roughly 100,000 distinct CDR3 sequences, roughly an eighth being singletons. The sample taken for sequencing was PBMCs or a T cell subset sorted from them (not recorded which). The receptors derive from an adult woman who had mild COVID-19 (a few samples of this study predate the infection). Cell type and time point are not known.

V gene TRBV5-6 combines with J gene TRBJ2-7; D ambiguous. The CDR3 runs 17 residues. Trimming pared 4 bases from V and 2 bases from J, leaving 22 bases between. CDR1 is SGHDT and CDR2 is YYEEEE in the germline V gene. This chain's CDR3 is CASSPLWVDNVAYEQYF. CDR3 DNA sequence: TGTGCCAGCAGCCCCCTATGGGTAGACAACGTAGCCTACGAGCAGTACTTC.

This clonotype was picked up one time. For the CDR3, the DNA is TGTGCCAGCGGATCCGGGACAGCTTATGGCTACACCTTC. Encoded protein: CASGSGTAYGYTF. This chain connects TRBV12-3 or TRBV12-4 to TRBJ1-2; 7 positions agree with TRBD1. Trimming at V came to 8 bases and at J to 5 bases, leaving 8 bases not matched to a gene. The CDR3 covers 13 residues.

This clonotype turned up a few times. The V gene is TRBV29-1, the J gene TRBJ1-5, with no clear D. V shed 6 bases and J shed 2 bases, with 8 bases lying between them. CDR1 SQVTM and CDR2 ANQGSEA come from the germline V gene. CDR3 length: 12 residues. The CDR3 DNA reads TGCAGCGTCACGCAGGGCAATCAGCCCCAGCATTTT. Amino acids: CSVTQGNQPQHF.

This clonotype was detected only a few times. The rearrangement links TRBV27 to TRBJ2-5; 11 nucleotides align to TRBD2. CDR1 MNHEY and CDR2 SMNVEV come from the germline V gene (reference sequence). CDR3 length: 20 residues. Trimming took 3 bases from V and 5 from J; bases not matched to a gene: 20. CDR3 in DNA: TGTGCCAGCAGTTTCATCGGCCCGACCTCTAGCGGGGGGCTTGGGGAGACCCAGTACTTC. Encoded protein: CASSFIGPTSSGGLGETQYF.

V usage is TRBV4-2 and J usage is TRBJ2-7; TRBD2 aligns across 7 bases. The length of the CDR3 is 13 residues. In germline, CDR1 is LGHNA, CDR2 YNFKEQ. J gave up 3 bases and V 3 bases, and 2 bases lay outside the gene matches. CDR3 nucleotide sequence: TGTGCCAGCAGCCACGGACTAGGCTACGAGCAGTACTTC. The encoded protein is CASSHGLGYEQYF.

This clonotype has more than one count but fewer than ten. The gene calls are TRBV6-1 and TRBJ2-7; TRBD2 aligns across 9 bases. The junction had 4 bases not matched to a gene; V was cut back by 4 bases and J by 3 bases. The V gene's germline CDR1 is MNHNS and CDR2 SASEGT. CDR3 length: 14 residues. The CDR3 DNA reads as TGTGCCAGCAGTGGGCTAGCGGGGCACTACGAGCAGTACTTC. The encoded protein is CASSGLAGHYEQYF.

In this sample, this clonotype turned up many times. The CDR3 DNA sequence: TGTGCCAGCAGCTTAAGCACCCAAGAGACCCAGTACTTC. Translated: CASSLSTQETQYF. This chain joins TRBV7-9 and TRBJ2-5, with D unresolved. This CDR3 comprises 13 residues. The V gene's germline CDR1 is SEHNR and CDR2 FQNEAQ (reference sequence). Trimming stripped 2 bases from V and 1 base from J, with 5 bases between.

On this clonotype itself: The junction does not match germline at one end; this may be a read error. CDR3 sequence (DNA): TGTGCCAGCAGTTTCCTTCCGGGACAGGGTTGGAACGCTGAAGCTTTCTTT. It yields the protein CASSFLPGQGWNAEAFF. The chain links TRBV12-3 or TRBV12-4 to TRBJ1-1; 9 bases are shared with TRBD1. There are 17 residues in the CDR3.

The sample holds a few counts of this clonotype. This sequence joins TRBV6-2 or TRBV6-3 and TRBJ2-7, with a tentative D call TRBD2 (5 bases). The CDR3 runs 12 residues. V was shortened by 10 bases and J by 2 bases, with 12 bases between the two germline ends. The V gene's germline CDR1 is MNHEY and CDR2 SVGEGT. CDR3 protein: CATGVRTYEQYF. CDR3 coding DNA: TGTGCCACCGGGGTCCGGACCTACGAGCAGTACTTC.

This clonotype was seen only a few times. The J gene is TRBJ2-7, the V gene TRBV6-5, with 9 bases that match TRBD1. Germline-derived CDR1 and CDR2 are MNHEY and SVGAGI. With V trimmed by 0 bases and J by 7 bases, 7 bases remained unmatched. The length of the CDR3 is 15 residues. The DNA of the CDR3 is TGTGCCAGCAGTTACTCGAGGACAGGGGCAGGGGAGCAGTACTTC. Its translation: CASSYSRTGAGEQYF.

This chain joins TRBV29-1 and TRBJ2-2, with D possibly matching TRBD1 (6 bases). With 2 bases removed from V and 3 bases from J, the gap between germline ends came to 16 bases. Germline V gene sequence: CDR1 SQVTM, CDR2 ANQGSEA. There are 16 residues in the CDR3. CDR3: CSVEPPGAIYTGELFF. The CDR3 DNA is TGCAGCGTTGAACCCCCAGGGGCCATCTACACCGGGGAGCTGTTTTTT.

The gene calls are TRBV5-1 and TRBJ2-5; a weak D match, TRBD1 (6 bases). This CDR3 region has 15 residues. Germline values: CDR1 SGHRS, CDR2 YFSETQ. Trimming took off 0 bases at V and 4 bases at J, with 13 bases between the two ends. This CDR3 reads CASSLGGGSGETQYF. The CDR3 bases are TGCGCCAGCAGCTTGGGAGGGGGATCGGGAGAGACCCAGTACTTC.

This clonotype was observed many times. Relative to the germline gene, one junction end is altered; a read error may explain this. V gene TRBV14 combines with J gene TRBJ2-1; 10 positions agree with TRBD2. The germline V gene has CDR1 SGHDN and CDR2 FVKESK. The CDR3 extends over 16 amino acids. CDR3 nucleotide sequence: TGTGCCAGCAGCGAAGACACTAGCGGGAAATACAATGAGCAGTTCTTC. Its translation is CASSEDTSGKYNEQFF.

This clonotype was observed a handful of times. The chain joins TRBV20-1 to TRBJ2-1; TRBD2 matches at 9 bases. The CDR3 runs 17 residues. Germline V gives CDR1 DFQATT, CDR2 SNEGSKA (reference sequence). V gave up 0 bases and J gave up 7 bases; unmatched junction bases: 13. CDR3 coding DNA: TGCAGTGCTAGAGAGCTAGCGGGACGCCCGGGAAAGAATGAGCAGTTCTTC. Translating it yields CSARELAGRPGKNEQFF.

The rearrangement links TRBV20-1 to TRBJ1-1; no firm D call. Germline lookup yields CDR1 DFQATT and CDR2 SNEGSKA (reference sequence). V was clipped by 0 bases and J by 8 bases, with 13 bases between them. The length of the CDR3 is 13 residues. The CDR3 protein is CSARDSGRAEAFF. The CDR3 DNA is TGCAGTGCTAGAGATTCCGGGAGGGCCGAAGCTTTCTTT.

This rearrangement joins TRBV7-9 to TRBJ1-2; perhaps TRBD1 as D (5 bases). Germline V gene sequence: CDR1 SEHNR, CDR2 FQNEAQ (reference sequence). This CDR3 contains 13 residues. V was pared by 3 bases and J by 8 bases, with 13 bases between. This CDR3 is CASSFDRGNGYTF. In DNA, the CDR3 is TGTGCCAGCAGCTTCGACAGAGGGAACGGCTACACCTTC.

This clonotype showed up just a few times. The DNA for the CDR3 is TGTGCCAGCAGTCCCGGGACAGGGGGCTGGGATACGCAGTATTTT. Amino acids: CASSPGTGGWDTQYF. This chain uses TRBV7-3 with TRBJ2-3, with TRBD1 matching 12 bases. The germline V gene has CDR1 SGHTA and CDR2 FQGTGA. CDR3 length: 15 residues. The V and J ends lost 6 bases and 6 bases, in that order; junction bases with no gene match: 7.

The chain recombines TRBV2 with TRBJ2-7, with D tentatively TRBD2 (6 bases). Germline V lookup: CDR1 SNHLY, CDR2 FYNNEI. V lost 6 bases and J lost 5, with 26 bases in between. The length of the CDR3 is 17 residues. The CDR3 DNA sequence: TGTGCCAGCAGCAAAAAGAAAAAGGGACTCGCTGACAACGAGCAGTACTTC. Protein product: CASSKKKKGLADNEQYF.

Comment on this clonotype: Germline is not matched at one junction end, which may reflect a read error. CDR3 protein: CASSLTWNDQFF. In nucleotides, the CDR3 is TGCGCCAGCAGCCTGACATGGAATGATCAGTTCTTC. This chain joins TRBV4-1 and TRBJ2-1, with unresolved D. CDR3 length: 12 residues. Germline lookup yields CDR1 MGHRA and CDR2 YSYEKL.

This clonotype was counted only a few times. The J gene is TRBJ2-7, the V gene TRBV29-1; 8 bases are a match to TRBD1. This CDR3 has 14 residues. J was trimmed by 6 bases and V by 3 bases; bases with no gene match: 10. The germline V gene has CDR1 SQVTM and CDR2 ANQGSEA. In DNA, the CDR3 is TGCAGCGTTGAGAGGACAGGGAATCCTTCCGAGCAGTACTTC. It is translated as CSVERTGNPSEQYF.

This clonotype was seen repeatedly, ten times or more. The genes are TRBV4-1 and TRBJ1-1; D not resolved. Trimming removed 5 bases from V and 0 bases from J, with 7 bases in between. CDR3 length equals 13 residues. CDR1 and CDR2 (germline): MGHRA, YSYEKL. Written as DNA, the CDR3 is TGCGCCAGCAGCTATGACATGAACACTGAAGCTTTCTTT. It codes for CASSYDMNTEAFF.

The chain uses TRBV12-3 or TRBV12-4 and TRBJ2-7; the match to TRBD2 covers 7 bases. V was pared by 3 bases and J by 5 bases, with 1 base of the junction left unmatched. The CDR3 spans 12 residues. For the CDR3, the DNA is TGTGCCAGCAGTTTGGGGGGGAACGAGCAGTACTTC. Translation gives CASSLGGNEQYF.

This sequence joins TRBV29-1 and TRBJ2-7; D possibly corresponds to TRBD2 (5 bases). There are 13 residues in the CDR3. CDR1 SQVTM and CDR2 ANQGSEA come from the germline V gene. V lost 4 bases and J lost 6, with 16 bases in between. CDR3 amino acids: CSVGELYPLEQYF. In nucleotides, the CDR3 is TGCAGCGTTGGGGAGCTATACCCCCTCGAGCAGTACTTC.

The chain links TRBV5-1 to TRBJ2-1; 13 nucleotides align to TRBD2. The germline gives CDR1 SGHRS, CDR2 YFSETQ. The CDR3 is 17 amino acids. V dropped 4 bases and J dropped 8; count of bases not matched to a gene: 12. The CDR3, as DNA: TGCGCCAGCAGCCCTGGACTAGCGGGGGACTCCCTTGATGAGCAGTTCTTC. It is translated as CASSPGLAGDSLDEQFF.

This clonotype was counted a few times. The chain links TRBV6-4 to TRBJ2-1, with 12 nucleotides matching TRBD2. The J segment lost 10 bases and the V segment lost 0 bases, leaving 13 bases of the junction unmatched. CDR1 and CDR2 (germline): MRHNA, SNTAGT. The length of the CDR3 is 18 residues. CDR3 protein: CASSDSRLAGGPLSEQFF. For the CDR3, the DNA is TGTGCCAGCAGTGACTCGCGGCTAGCGGGAGGGCCACTCAGCGAGCAGTTCTTC.

This clonotype was seen only once. This chain links TRBV24-1 with TRBJ2-6, with D unclear. Germline CDR1 and CDR2: KGHDR and SFDVKD. The V gene lost 4 bases and the J gene lost 0 bases, with 15 bases spanning the gap. The CDR3 length is 18 residues. CDR3 in amino acids: CATSDPRRGSSGANVLTF. The CDR3 nucleotides read TGTGCCACCAGTGACCCGAGGAGAGGAAGCTCTGGGGCCAACGTCCTGACTTTC.

V and J are TRBV6-1 and TRBJ1-2; 7 nucleotides align to TRBD1. CDR1 is MNHNS and CDR2 is SASEGT in the germline V gene. This CDR3 is 16 amino acids long. J gave up 11 bases and V 4 bases, and 19 bases lay outside the gene matches. As DNA, the CDR3 is TGTGCCAGCAGTGTATTCCCCGGACAGGTGGATGGATGTTACACCTTC. Its translation is CASSVFPGQVDGCYTF.

The V gene is TRBV7-9, the J gene TRBJ1-1, with TRBD1 matching 10 bases. Germline V lookup: CDR1 SEHNR, CDR2 FQNEAQ (reference sequence). CDR3 length: 14 amino acids. J was trimmed by 4 bases and V by 5 bases; bases with no gene match: 4. CDR3 amino acids: CASSRGQGVTEAFF. For the CDR3, the DNA is TGTGCCAGCAGCAGAGGACAGGGGGTCACTGAAGCTTTCTTT. The full variable domain, rest sourced from reference TRBV7-9 and TRBJ1-1, is DTGVSQNPRHKITKRGQNVTFRCDPISEHNRLYWYRQTLGQGPEFLTYFQNEAQLEKSRLLSDRFSAERPKGSFSTLEIQRTEQGDSAMYLCASSRGQGVTEAFFGQGTRLTVV.